This T cell receptor (beta chain) was obtained from a study of T cell changes during pregnancy in multiple sclerosis. Some clones are missing from TCRdb's copy, which holds only in-frame ones; the method was immunoSEQ multiplex PCR. The sample carries 65,000 to 80,000 clones, around 93% recorded once. V gave up 4 bases and J gave up 4 bases, with 11 bases separating them. The CDR3 contains 13 residues. From germline, CDR1 is SGHRS and CDR2 YFSETQ. The sequence was obtained from a female donor with multiple sclerosis, enrolled in a pregnancy study. The specimen comprised peripheral blood, sampled in the second trimester of pregnancy. The chain recombines TRBV5-1 with TRBJ1-1; a weak D match, TRBD1 (5 bases). CDR3 DNA: TGCGCCAGCAGCCCAGGGTGGACCACTGAAGCTTTCTTT. Its protein product is CASSPGWTTEAFF.